Included here is one TCR beta chain sequence, with context. Its matching antigen is unknown. TCR sequencing used cDNA made by reverse transcription of extracted RNA. This table comes from immunoSEQ multiplex PCR, and its TCRdb copy is limited to in-frame clones, with some not included. In the table there are 200,000 or so clones, over 45% of which are singletons. Germline V gives CDR1 MNHNS, CDR2 SASEGT. This CDR3 contains 14 residues. V was cut by 4 bases and J by 0 bases, with 4 bases left in between. The data derive from a study of CD8+ T cells in alopecia areata. Findings of the study overall: Tofacitinib did not eliminate many expanded lesional clones from scalp or blood. Among the top 100, expanded CD8+ clones, as well as scalp clonality, were significantly decreased by tofacitinib.

Documented treatment: oral pan-JAK inhibitor, 5-10 mg twice daily. Both CD4+ and CD8+ T cells were separated by sorting PBMCs. The origin of this receptor is a human donor with alopecia areata. The chain recombines TRBV6-1 with TRBJ2-6; D remains unclear. Here the sequenced sample was CD4+ T cells sorted from blood, taken at week 24, from a patient treated with tofacitinib. The CDR3 reads CASSGSSGANVLTF. The CDR3 DNA reads TGTGCCAGCAGTGGCAGCTCTGGGGCCAACGTCCTGACTTTC.